The 9 T cell receptor beta chains below all came from one sample that was sequenced in a study of response to subunit inactivated influenza vaccine. A single record per CDR3 protein comes from TCRdb applying MiXCR to the RT-PCR reads. The sample carries 300,000 to 350,000 distinct CDR3 sequences, 20% to 25% recorded once. The sequenced sample was PBMCs from blood, obtained around 22 months after vaccination. Receptor source: a man in his fifties or sixties who received an inactivated influenza vaccine.

This chain uses TRBV29-1 with TRBJ1-1; 7 positions agree with TRBD1. V lost 6 bases, J lost 4 bases, and 8 bases stayed unmatched. Germline V gene data show CDR1 as SQVTM and CDR2 as ANQGSEA. CDR3 length: 13 amino acids. CDR3 sequence: CSVKTGSSTEAFF. The CDR3 DNA is TGCAGCGTAAAGACAGGGTCGTCCACTGAAGCTTTCTTT.

There are a few counts of this clonotype. The chain joins TRBV29-1 to TRBJ1-3, with 9 nucleotides matching TRBD1. Germline lookup yields CDR1 SQVTM and CDR2 ANQGSEA. CDR3 length: 14 amino acids. After removal of 6 bases from V and 0 bases from J, the junction contained 3 bases not matched to a gene. The CDR3 sequence: CSVSGQGSGNTIYF. Here the CDR3 DNA reads TGCAGCGTCTCGGGACAGGGCTCTGGAAACACCATATATTTT.

This chain joins TRBV6-2 or TRBV6-3 and TRBJ1-5, with D unresolved. Deletions cut 6 bases from V and 2 bases from J, with 14 bases between. Per germline, CDR1 MNHEY and CDR2 SVGEGT. The CDR3 length is 15 residues. The CDR3 nucleotides are TGTGCCAGCAGCCTCTCTGGGAGACGCAATCAGCCCCAGCATTTT. Residues: CASSLSGRRNQPQHF.

The chain couples TRBV7-9 to TRBJ2-2; D may be TRBD1 (6 bases). Germline V lookup: CDR1 SEHNR, CDR2 FQNEAQ (reference sequence). Trimming cost V 4 bases and J 3 bases, with 12 bases left between them. This CDR3 region has 15 residues. CDR3 protein: CASSYPYRDTGELFF. In DNA, the CDR3 is TGTGCCAGCAGCTATCCCTACAGGGACACCGGGGAGCTGTTTTTT. The whole variable domain, filled in from reference TRBV7-9 and TRBJ2-2, reads DTGVSQNPRHKITKRGQNVTFRCDPISEHNRLYWYRQTLGQGPEFLTYFQNEAQLEKSRLLSDRFSAERPKGSFSTLEIQRTEQGDSAMYLCASSYPYRDTGELFFGEGSRLTVL.

The CDR3 region has the DNA TGCAGCGGAACCGGGGGGTTTGATAGCACAGATACGCAGTATTTT. Encoded protein: CSGTGGFDSTDTQYF. This chain joins TRBV29-1 and TRBJ2-3, with 7 positions matching TRBD2. CDR1 and CDR2 from the germline V gene are SQVTM and ANQGSEA. The CDR3 is made up of 15 amino acids. V was pared by 7 bases and J by 0 bases, with 10 bases of the junction left unmatched.

As for this clonotype: One end of the junction fails to match germline, which may point to a read error. This rearrangement joins TRBV5-1 to TRBJ1-2, with D possibly TRBD1 on 5 matching bases. The CDR3 length is 14 residues. The germline gives CDR1 SGHRS, CDR2 YFSETQ. CDR3 protein: CASSTPGTVYSYTF. CDR3 coding DNA: TGCGCCAGCAGCACCCCCGGGACTGTCTATAGCTACACCTTC.

The chain combines TRBV5-4 with TRBJ2-3, with unresolved D. V lost 4 bases and J lost 2, with 8 bases in between. This CDR3 has 13 residues. CDR1 is SGHNT and CDR2 is YYREEE in the germline V gene (reference sequence). The CDR3 sequence: CASSPAYTDTQYF. In DNA, the CDR3 is TGTGCCAGCAGCCCGGCTTACACAGATACGCAGTATTTT.

J is TRBJ1-1 and V is TRBV3-1; TRBD1 is a possible D gene (5 bases). Germline V CDR1 and CDR2: LGHDT, YNNKEL (reference sequence). The CDR3 has 14 residues. The V end lost 3 bases, the J end lost 0 bases, and 8 bases lay between the germline ends. CDR3 region: CASSQGLMNTEAFF. DNA for the CDR3: TGTGCCAGCAGCCAGGGGCTCATGAACACTGAAGCTTTCTTT.

The chain employs TRBV10-3 and TRBJ1-4; D is ambiguous. Germline lookup yields CDR1 ENHRY and CDR2 SYGVKD. Between the trimmed V and J ends, which lost 2 bases and 8 bases, there was a span of 9 bases. This CDR3 is 13 amino acids long. The CDR3 DNA is TGTGCCATCAGTGAGGACGTTGGGGAAAAACTGTTTTTT. Residues: CAISEDVGEKLFF.